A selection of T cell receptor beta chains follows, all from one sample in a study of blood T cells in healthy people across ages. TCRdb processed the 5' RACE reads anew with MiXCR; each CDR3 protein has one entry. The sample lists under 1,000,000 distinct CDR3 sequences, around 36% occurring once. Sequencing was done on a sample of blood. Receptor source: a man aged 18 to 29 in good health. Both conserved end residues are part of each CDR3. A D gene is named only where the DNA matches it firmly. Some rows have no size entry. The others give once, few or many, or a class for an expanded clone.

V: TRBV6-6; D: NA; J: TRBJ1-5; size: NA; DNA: TGTGCCAGCAGACGAAACGCTAATCAGCCCCAGCATTTT; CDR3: CASRRNANQPQHF
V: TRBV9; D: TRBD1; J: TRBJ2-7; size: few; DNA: TGTGCCAGCAGCGTAGGGGACAGGAGCTCCTACGAGCAGTACTTC; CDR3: CASSVGDRSSYEQYF
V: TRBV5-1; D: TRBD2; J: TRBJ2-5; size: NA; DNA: TGCGCCAGCACTCTAGCGGGGGCTTACAATGAGCAGTACTTC; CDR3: CASTLAGAYNEQYF
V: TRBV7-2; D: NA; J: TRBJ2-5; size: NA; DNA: TGTGCCAGCAGCTTATCTTCCGGGACACAAGAGACCCAGTACTTC; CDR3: CASSLSSGTQETQYF
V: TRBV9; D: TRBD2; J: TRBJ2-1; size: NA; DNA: TGTGCCAGCAGCCCCCAGGGATCTAGCGGGGGGGCCGATGGGCAGTTCTTC; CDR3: CASSPQGSSGGADGQFF
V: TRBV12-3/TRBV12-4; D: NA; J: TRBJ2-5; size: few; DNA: TGTGCCAGCGGGTTTGGGGGAAATGAGCAGTACTTC; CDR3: CASGFGGNEQYF
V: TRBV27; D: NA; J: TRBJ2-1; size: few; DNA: TGTGCCAGCAGTGTAAACCGCGGGAATGAGCAGTTCTTC; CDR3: CASSVNRGNEQFF
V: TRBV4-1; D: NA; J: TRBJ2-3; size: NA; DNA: TGCGCCAGCAGCCAAGATGGATTTAGCACAGATACGCAGTATTTT; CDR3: CASSQDGFSTDTQYF
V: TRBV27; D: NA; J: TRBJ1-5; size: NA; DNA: TGTGCCAGCAGTATTACCAGACCCTTTGGCAATCAGCCCCAGCATTTT; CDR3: CASSITRPFGNQPQHF
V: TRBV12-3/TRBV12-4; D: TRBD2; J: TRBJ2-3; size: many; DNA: TGTGCCAGCAGCTCTAGCGGGGCGGGCCCAGATACGCAGTATTTT; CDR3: CASSSSGAGPDTQYF
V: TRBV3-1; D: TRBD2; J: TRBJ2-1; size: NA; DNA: TGTGCCAGCAGCCAAGAGGTAGCGGGGGAGACCTACAATGAGCAGTTCTTC; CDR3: CASSQEVAGETYNEQFF
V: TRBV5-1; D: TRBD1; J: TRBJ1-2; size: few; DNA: TGCGCCAGCAAATTCCCGGGACAGTCCTATGGCTACACCTTC; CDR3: CASKFPGQSYGYTF
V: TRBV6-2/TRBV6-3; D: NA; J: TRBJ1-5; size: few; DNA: TGTGCCAGCAGGGATTTGCAGGGAGGGAGCAATCAGCCCCAGCATTTT; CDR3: CASRDLQGGSNQPQHF
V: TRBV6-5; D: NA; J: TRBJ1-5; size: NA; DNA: TGTGCCAGCAGTTACTCGAGTCGACAGGTATATAGCAATCAGCCCCAGCATTTT; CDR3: CASSYSSRQVYSNQPQHF
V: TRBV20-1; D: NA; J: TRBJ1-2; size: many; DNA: TGCAGTGCTAGAGACTCCCCCGGGGAGGGCTACACCTTC; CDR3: CSARDSPGEGYTF
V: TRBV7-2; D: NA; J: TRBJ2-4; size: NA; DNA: TGTGCCAGCAGCTTAGCGGGGGGGCGATGGGACAAAAACATTCAGTACTTC; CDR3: CASSLAGGRWDKNIQYF
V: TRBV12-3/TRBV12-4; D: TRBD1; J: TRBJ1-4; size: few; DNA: TGTGCCAGCAGGCGGACAGGGGAAGGTGAAAAACTGTTTTTT; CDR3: CASRRTGEGEKLFF
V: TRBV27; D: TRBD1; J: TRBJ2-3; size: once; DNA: TGTGCCAGCAGACTCTCGGACAGGGGGCGCACAGATACGCAGTATTTT; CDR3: CASRLSDRGRTDTQYF
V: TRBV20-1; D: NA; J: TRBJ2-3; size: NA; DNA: TGCAGTGCTAGAGTTGGGGCTTCCACAGATACGCAGTATTTT; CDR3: CSARVGASTDTQYF
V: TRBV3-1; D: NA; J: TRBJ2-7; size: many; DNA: TGTGCCAGCAGCCAAGATTTGAACTCCTACGAGCAGTACTTC; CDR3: CASSQDLNSYEQYF
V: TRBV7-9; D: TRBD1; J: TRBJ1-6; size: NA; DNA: TGTGCCAGCAGCTCCGGGACAGAACCCCTCCACTTT; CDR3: CASSSGTEPLHF
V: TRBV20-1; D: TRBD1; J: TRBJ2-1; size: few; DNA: TGCAGTGCTAGACGCGACAGGGCCCCGTTCTTC; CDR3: CSARRDRAPFF
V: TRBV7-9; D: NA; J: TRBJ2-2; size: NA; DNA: TGTGCCAGCAGCGTAGCGGCAGGGGCCGGGGAGCTGTTTTTT; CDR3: CASSVAAGAGELFF
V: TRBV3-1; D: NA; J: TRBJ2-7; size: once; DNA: TGTACCAGCAGCCAAGATTTCGAGGGGTTCGACCAGTACTTC; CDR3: CTSSQDFEGFDQYF
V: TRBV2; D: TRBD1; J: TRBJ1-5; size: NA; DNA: TGTGCCAGCAGGGGGGTGGACAGGGATAGCAATCAGCCCCAGCATTTT; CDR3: CASRGVDRDSNQPQHF